This TCR beta chain is from a study of OX40 agonist ivuxolimab in advanced cancers. The data were produced by immunoSEQ multiplex PCR, yet TCRdb's version contains in-frame clones alone and is incomplete. The data contain around 62,000 clones, over 75% of them singletons. V shed 5 bases and J shed 2 bases, with 13 bases lying between them. The CDR3 sequence is 15 residues long. The germline V gene encodes CDR1 MDHEN and CDR2 SYDVKM. The chain links TRBV28 to TRBJ2-1; possibly TRBD1 for D (6 bases). Specimen: CD4+ or CD8+ T cells sorted from blood, collected in a trial of the OX40 agonist ivuxolimab. The TCR comes from an adult with an advanced solid tumor such as melanoma, head and neck, liver or kidney cancer. The CDR3 region has the DNA TGTGCCAGCAGTCCAGACAGGATGACCTACAATGAGCAGTTCTTC. It translates to CASSPDRMTYNEQFF.